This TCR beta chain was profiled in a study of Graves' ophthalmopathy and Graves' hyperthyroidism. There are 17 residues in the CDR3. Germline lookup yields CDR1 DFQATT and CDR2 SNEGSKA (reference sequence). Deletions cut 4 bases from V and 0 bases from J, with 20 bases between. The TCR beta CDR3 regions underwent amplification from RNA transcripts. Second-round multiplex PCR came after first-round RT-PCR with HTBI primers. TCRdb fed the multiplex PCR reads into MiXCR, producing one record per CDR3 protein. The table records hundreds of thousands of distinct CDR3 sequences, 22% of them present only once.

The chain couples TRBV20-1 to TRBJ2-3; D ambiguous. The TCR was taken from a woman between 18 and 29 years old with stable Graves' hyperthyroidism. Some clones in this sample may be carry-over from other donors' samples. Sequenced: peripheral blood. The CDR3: CSANAATLTTSTDTQYF. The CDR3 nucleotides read TGCAGTGCTAACGCTGCTACTCTTACAACTAGCACAGATACGCAGTATTTT.